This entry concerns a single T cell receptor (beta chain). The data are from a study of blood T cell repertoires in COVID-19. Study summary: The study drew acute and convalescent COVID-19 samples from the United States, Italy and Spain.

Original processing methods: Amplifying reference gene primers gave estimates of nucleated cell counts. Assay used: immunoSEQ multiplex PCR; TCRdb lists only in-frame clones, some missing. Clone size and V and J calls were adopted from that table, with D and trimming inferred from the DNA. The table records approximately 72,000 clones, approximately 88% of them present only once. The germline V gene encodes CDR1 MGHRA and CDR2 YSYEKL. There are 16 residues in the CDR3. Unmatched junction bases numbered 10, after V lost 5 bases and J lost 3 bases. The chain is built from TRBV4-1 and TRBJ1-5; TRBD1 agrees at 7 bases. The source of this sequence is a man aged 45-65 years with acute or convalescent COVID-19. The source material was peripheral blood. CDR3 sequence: CASSSYTGQINQPQHF. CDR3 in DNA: TGCGCCAGCAGCTCCTACACGGGACAGATCAATCAGCCCCAGCATTTT.